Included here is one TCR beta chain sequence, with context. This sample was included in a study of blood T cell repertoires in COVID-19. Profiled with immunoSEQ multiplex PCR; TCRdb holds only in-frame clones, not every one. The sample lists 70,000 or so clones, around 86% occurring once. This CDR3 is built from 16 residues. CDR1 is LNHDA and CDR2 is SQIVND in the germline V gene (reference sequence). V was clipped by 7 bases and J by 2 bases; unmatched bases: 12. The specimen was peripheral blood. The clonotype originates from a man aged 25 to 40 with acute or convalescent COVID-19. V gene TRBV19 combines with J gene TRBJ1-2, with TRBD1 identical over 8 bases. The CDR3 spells CASNPGQGAPNYGYTF. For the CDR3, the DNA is TGTGCCAGTAACCCAGGACAGGGTGCACCCAACTATGGCTACACCTTC.